The sequence of this T cell receptor beta chain was determined in a study of T cell repertoires in cytomegalovirus infection. The CDR3 contains 13 residues. In germline, CDR1 is SEHNR, CDR2 FQNEAQ (reference sequence). Concerning this clonotype itself: Its matching antigen is unknown. This may come from a read error, since a much larger clone is one base off.

Using its own MiXCR run on the reads, TCRdb lists one record per CDR3 protein. The data show hundreds of thousands of distinct CDR3 sequences, around 29% seen once. The specimen was cultured PBMCs, collected from culture after CMV antigen stimulation. The source of this sequence is a human donor in good health (CMV status not recorded). Some clones in this sample may be carry-over from other donors' samples. The chain has TRBV7-9 and TRBJ1-1, with unresolved D. The DNA of the CDR3 is TGTGCCAGCTCCGAGGGCGGTAACACTGAAGCTTACTTT. It encodes CASSEGGNTEAYF.